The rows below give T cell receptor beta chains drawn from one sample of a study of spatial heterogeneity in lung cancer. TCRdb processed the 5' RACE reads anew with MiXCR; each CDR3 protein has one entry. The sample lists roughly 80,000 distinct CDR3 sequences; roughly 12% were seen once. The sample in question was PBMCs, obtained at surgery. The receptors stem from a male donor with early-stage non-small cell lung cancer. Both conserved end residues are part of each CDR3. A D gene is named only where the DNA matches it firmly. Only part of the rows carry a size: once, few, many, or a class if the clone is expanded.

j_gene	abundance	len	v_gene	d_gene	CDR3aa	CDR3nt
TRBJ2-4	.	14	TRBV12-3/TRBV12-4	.	CASSGLGAKNIQYF	TGTGCCAGCAGTGGGTTGGGAGCCAAAAACATTCAGTACTTC
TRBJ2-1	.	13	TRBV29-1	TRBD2	CSAWTSVGNERFF	TGCAGCGCTTGGACTAGTGTGGGGAATGAGCGGTTCTTC
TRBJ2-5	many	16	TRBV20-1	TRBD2	CSARSPPTSGQETQYF	TGCAGTGCTAGATCACCTCCGACTAGCGGGCAAGAGACCCAGTACTTC
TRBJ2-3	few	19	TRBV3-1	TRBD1	CASSPSGQGPTFSTDTQYF	TGTGCCAGCAGCCCTTCGGGACAGGGACCCACCTTTTCGACAGATACGCAGTATTTT
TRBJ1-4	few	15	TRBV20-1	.	CSASDRGARDEKLFF	TGCAGTGCTTCAGATAGAGGGGCTCGAGATGAAAAACTGTTTTTT
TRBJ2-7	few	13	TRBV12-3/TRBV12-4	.	CASSLAGLDEQYF	TGTGCCAGCAGTTTGGCGGGTCTCGACGAGCAGTACTTC
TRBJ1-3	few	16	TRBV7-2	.	CASSLWSGGTGNTIYF	TGTGCCAGCAGCTTATGGTCCGGGGGTACTGGAAACACCATATATTTT
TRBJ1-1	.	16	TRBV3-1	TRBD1	CASSQDSLSGGTEAFF	TGTGCCAGCAGCCAAGACTCCCTCTCAGGGGGCACTGAAGCTTTCTTT
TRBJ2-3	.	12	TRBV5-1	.	CASSFGTDTQYF	TGCGCCAGCAGCTTCGGCACAGATACGCAGTATTTT
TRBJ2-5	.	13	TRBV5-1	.	CASSHTGLETQYF	TGCGCCAGCAGCCATACAGGGTTAGAGACCCAGTACTTC
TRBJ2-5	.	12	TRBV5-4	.	CASSSTQETQYF	TGTGCCAGCAGCTCGACCCAAGAGACCCAGTACTTC
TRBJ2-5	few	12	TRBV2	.	CASSFWDGDQYF	TGTGCCAGCAGTTTTTGGGATGGGGATCAGTACTTC
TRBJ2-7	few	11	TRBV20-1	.	CSAHDSYEQYF	TGCAGTGCTCATGACAGCTACGAGCAGTACTTC
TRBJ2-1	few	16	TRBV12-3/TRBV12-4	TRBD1	CASSGTGFKGPNEQFF	TGTGCCAGCTCCGGGACAGGGTTTAAGGGTCCCAATGAGCAGTTCTTC
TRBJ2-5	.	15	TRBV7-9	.	CASSLRAGQMETQYF	TGTGCCAGCAGCTTAAGGGCGGGGCAGATGGAGACCCAGTACTTC
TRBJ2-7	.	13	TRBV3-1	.	CASSQVQGREQYF	TGTGCCAGCAGCCAAGTACAGGGACGAGAGCAGTACTTC
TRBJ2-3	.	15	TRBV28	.	CASSFLDASTDTQYF	TGTGCCAGCAGTTTCCTGGACGCTAGCACAGATACGCAGTATTTT
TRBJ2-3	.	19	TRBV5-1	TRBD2	CASSLGLAGGIPSTDTQYF	TGCGCCAGCAGCTTGGGACTAGCGGGAGGGATACCAAGCACAGATACGCAGTATTTT
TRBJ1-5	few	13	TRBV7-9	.	CASSPGDHQPQHF	TGTGCCAGCAGCCCCGGTGACCATCAGCCCCAGCATTTT
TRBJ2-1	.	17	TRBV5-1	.	CASSLGLSLPSYNEQFF	TGCGCCAGCAGCTTAGGACTTTCACTCCCCTCCTACAATGAGCAGTTCTTC
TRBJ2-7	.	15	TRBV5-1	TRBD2	CASRSGLAEPYEQYF	TGCGCCAGCAGATCTGGACTAGCGGAACCCTACGAGCAGTACTTC
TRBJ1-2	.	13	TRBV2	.	CASSGRGGYGYTF	TGTGCCAGCAGTGGACGGGGGGGCTATGGCTACACCTTC
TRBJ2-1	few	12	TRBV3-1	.	CASSQTRWEQFF	TGTGCCAGCAGCCAGACTAGATGGGAGCAGTTCTTC
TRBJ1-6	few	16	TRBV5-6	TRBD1	CASSLASTGFNSPLHF	TGTGCCAGCAGCTTGGCTTCGACAGGGTTTAATTCACCCCTCCACTTT
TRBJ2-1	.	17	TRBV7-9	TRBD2	CASSPETGLAGYNEQFF	TGTGCCAGCAGTCCAGAGACCGGACTAGCGGGGTACAATGAGCAGTTCTTC
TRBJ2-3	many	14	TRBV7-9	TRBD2	CASSPDGGGDTQYF	TGTGCCAGCAGCCCCGACGGCGGGGGGGATACGCAGTATTTT
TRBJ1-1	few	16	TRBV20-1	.	CSAYPLGGSGDTEAFF	TGCAGTGCCTACCCCTTGGGGGGAAGTGGAGACACTGAAGCTTTCTTT
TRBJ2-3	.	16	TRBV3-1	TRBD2	CASSPRASGDPGTQYF	TGTGCCAGCAGCCCCCGGGCTAGCGGGGACCCCGGTACGCAGTATTTT
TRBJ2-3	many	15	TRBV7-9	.	CASSVSGTYTDTQYF	TGTGCCAGCAGCGTATCCGGGACCTACACAGATACGCAGTATTTT
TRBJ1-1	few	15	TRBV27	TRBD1	CASSPGTAMNTEAFF	TGTGCCAGCAGTCCGGGGACAGCGATGAACACTGAAGCTTTCTTT
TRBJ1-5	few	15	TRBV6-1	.	CASTGTRQRNQPQHF	TGTGCCAGCACTGGAACCCGACAGCGCAATCAGCCCCAGCATTTT
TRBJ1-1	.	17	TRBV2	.	CASSESVAAIRGPEAFF	TGTGCCAGCAGTGAATCGGTGGCGGCTATCAGGGGACCTGAAGCTTTCTTT
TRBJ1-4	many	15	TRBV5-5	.	CASTKSPGANEKLFF	TGTGCCAGCACCAAATCCCCTGGAGCTAATGAAAAACTGTTTTTT
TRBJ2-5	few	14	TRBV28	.	CATDGQSHQETQYF	TGTGCCACAGACGGACAGTCTCATCAAGAGACCCAGTACTTC
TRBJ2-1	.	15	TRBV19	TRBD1	CASSSPGQGANEQFF	TGTGCCAGTAGTTCCCCCGGACAGGGAGCCAATGAGCAGTTCTTC
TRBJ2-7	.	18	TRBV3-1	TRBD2	CASSQVSGGNFRAGEQYF	TGTGCCAGCAGCCAAGTCTCGGGAGGGAACTTCCGCGCGGGCGAGCAGTACTTC
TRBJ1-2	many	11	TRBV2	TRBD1	CAGQGGYGYTF	TGTGCCGGACAGGGTGGCTATGGCTACACCTTC
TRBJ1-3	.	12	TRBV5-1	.	CASGGTGNTIYF	TGCGCCAGCGGCGGGACTGGAAACACCATATATTTT
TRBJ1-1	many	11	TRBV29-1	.	CSVEGETEAFF	TGCAGCGTTGAAGGAGAGACTGAAGCTTTCTTT
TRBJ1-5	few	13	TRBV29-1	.	CSVAGGRNQPQHF	TGCAGCGTTGCGGGGGGGCGGAATCAGCCCCAGCATTTT
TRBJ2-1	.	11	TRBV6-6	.	CASSSAPEQFF	TGTGCCAGCAGTTCGGCGCCTGAGCAGTTCTTC
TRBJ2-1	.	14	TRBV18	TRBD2	CASSPAGAYNEQFF	TGTGCCAGCTCACCAGCGGGAGCCTACAATGAGCAGTTCTTC
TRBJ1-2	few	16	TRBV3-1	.	CASSRRTVLMGDGYTF	TGTGCCAGCAGCCGTCGGACCGTCCTAATGGGCGATGGCTACACCTTC
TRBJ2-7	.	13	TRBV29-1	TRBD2	CSARRGEAYEQYF	TGCAGCGCAAGGCGGGGGGAGGCCTACGAGCAGTACTTC
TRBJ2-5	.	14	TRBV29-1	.	CSVFGGGSGETQYF	TGCAGCGTGTTCGGGGGCGGGAGCGGAGAGACCCAGTACTTC
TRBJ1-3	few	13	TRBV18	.	CASSPENGNTIYF	TGTGCCAGCTCACCAGAGAATGGAAACACCATATATTTT
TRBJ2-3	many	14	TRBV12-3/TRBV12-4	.	CASRSFQRTDTQYF	TGTGCCAGCAGATCTTTCCAACGCACAGATACGCAGTATTTT
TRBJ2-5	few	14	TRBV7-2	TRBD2	CASSSGTTKETQYF	TGTGCCAGCAGCTCGGGGACTACAAAAGAGACCCAGTACTTC
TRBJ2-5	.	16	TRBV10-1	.	CASSGEIAFRGSDQYF	TGCGCCAGCAGTGGGGAAATTGCCTTCCGAGGTTCGGACCAGTACTTC
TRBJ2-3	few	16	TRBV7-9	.	CASSFHILSSTDTQYF	TGTGCCAGCAGCTTCCACATCCTTTCCAGCACAGATACGCAGTATTTT
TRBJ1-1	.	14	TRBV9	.	CASSVEMGGTEAFF	TGTGCCAGCAGCGTAGAAATGGGCGGCACTGAAGCTTTCTTT
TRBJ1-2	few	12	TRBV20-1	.	CSAREADHGYTF	TGCAGTGCTAGAGAGGCTGATCATGGCTACACCTTC
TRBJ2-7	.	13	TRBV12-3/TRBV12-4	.	CASTRDISYEQYF	TGTGCCAGCACCCGGGACATTTCCTACGAGCAGTACTTC
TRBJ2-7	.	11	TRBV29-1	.	CSVEGSDEQYF	TGCAGCGTTGAGGGTAGCGACGAGCAGTACTTC
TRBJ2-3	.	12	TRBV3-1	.	CASSQEGDTQYF	TGTGCCAGCAGCCAAGAAGGGGATACGCAGTATTTT
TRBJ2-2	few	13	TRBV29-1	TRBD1	CSVWTGVTGELFF	TGCAGCGTCTGGACAGGGGTTACCGGGGAGCTGTTTTTT
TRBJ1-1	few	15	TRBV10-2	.	CASSESFGASTEAFF	TGCGCCAGCAGTGAGTCGTTCGGCGCCTCCACTGAAGCTTTCTTT